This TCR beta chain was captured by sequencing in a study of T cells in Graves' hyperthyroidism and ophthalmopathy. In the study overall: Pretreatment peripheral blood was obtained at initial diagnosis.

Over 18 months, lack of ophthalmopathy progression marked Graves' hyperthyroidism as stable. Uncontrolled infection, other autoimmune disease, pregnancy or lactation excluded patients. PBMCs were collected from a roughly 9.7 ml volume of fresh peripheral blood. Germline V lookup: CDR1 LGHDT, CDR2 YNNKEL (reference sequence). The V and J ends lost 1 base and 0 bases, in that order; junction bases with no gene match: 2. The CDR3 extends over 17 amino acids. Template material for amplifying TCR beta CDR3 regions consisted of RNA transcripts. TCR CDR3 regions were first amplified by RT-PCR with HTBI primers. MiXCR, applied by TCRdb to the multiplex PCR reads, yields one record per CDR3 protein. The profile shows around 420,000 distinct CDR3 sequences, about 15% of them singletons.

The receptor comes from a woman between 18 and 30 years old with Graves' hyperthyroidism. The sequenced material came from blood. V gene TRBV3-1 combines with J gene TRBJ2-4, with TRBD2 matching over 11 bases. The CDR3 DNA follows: TGTGCCAGCAGCCAAGCGACTAGCGGGATAGCCAAAAACATTCAGTACTTC. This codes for CASSQATSGIAKNIQYF. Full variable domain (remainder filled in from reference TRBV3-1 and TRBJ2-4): DTAVSQTPKYLVTQMGNDKSIKCEQNLGHDTMYWYKQDSKKFLKIMFSYNNKELIINETVPNRFSPKSPDKAHLNLHINSLELGDSAVYFCASSQATSGIAKNIQYFGAGTRLSVL.